This TCR beta chain was sequenced during a study of cytomegalovirus exposure and HLA in healthy donors. Study-wide findings and caveats: Reportedly, HLA-A and HLA-B alleles of most subjects were accurately predicted from TCR beta.

The ends were cut back, 4 bases at V and 1 base at J, with 9 bases in the middle. Germline values: CDR1 LGHNA, CDR2 YSLEER. This CDR3 contains 14 residues. This clone was counted between two and nine times. Its antigen is not identified. Each of the donors was a healthy bone marrow donor. The PCR employed 60 Vbeta primers together with 13 Jbeta primers. Generated by immunoSEQ multiplex PCR, the TCRdb table keeps only in-frame clones and is missing some. The table shows under 150,000 clones, with about 10% occurring only once. The chain has TRBV4-3 and TRBJ2-3, with D perhaps matching TRBD1 (5 bases). The sample comprised PBMCs. The sequence was obtained from a woman aged 40 to 50 in good health and CMV-seropositive. The CDR3 region is CASSRQQGTDTQYF. The CDR3 DNA reads TGCGCCAGCAGCCGTCAACAGGGCACAGATACGCAGTATTTT.